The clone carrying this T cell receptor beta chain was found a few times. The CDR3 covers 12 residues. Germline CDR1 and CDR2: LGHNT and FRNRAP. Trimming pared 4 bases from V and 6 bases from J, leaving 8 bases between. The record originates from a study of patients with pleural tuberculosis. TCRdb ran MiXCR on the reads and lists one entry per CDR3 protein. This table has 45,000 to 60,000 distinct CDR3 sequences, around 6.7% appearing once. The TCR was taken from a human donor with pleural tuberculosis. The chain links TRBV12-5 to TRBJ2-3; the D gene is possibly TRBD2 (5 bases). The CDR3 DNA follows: TGTGCTAGTGGTTCAACGGGGGATACGCAGTATTTT. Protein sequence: CASGSTGDTQYF.